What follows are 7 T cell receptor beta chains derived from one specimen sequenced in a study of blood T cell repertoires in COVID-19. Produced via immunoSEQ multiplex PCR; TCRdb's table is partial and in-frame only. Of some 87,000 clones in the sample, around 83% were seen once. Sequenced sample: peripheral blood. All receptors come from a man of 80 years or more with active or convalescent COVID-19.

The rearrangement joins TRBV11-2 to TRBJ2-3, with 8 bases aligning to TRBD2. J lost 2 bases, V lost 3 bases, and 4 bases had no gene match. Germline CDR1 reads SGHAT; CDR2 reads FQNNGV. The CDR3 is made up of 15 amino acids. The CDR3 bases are TGTGCCAGCAGCTTGACGGGGGGGTACACAGATACGCAGTATTTT. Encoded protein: CASSLTGGYTDTQYF.

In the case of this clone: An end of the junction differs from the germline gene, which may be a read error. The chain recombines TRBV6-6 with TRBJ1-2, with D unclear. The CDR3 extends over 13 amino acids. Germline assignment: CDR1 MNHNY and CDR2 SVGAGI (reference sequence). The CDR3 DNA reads TGTGCCAGCAGTTACTCGGGTAGCTACGAGAGTAACTTC. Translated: CASSYSGSYESNF.

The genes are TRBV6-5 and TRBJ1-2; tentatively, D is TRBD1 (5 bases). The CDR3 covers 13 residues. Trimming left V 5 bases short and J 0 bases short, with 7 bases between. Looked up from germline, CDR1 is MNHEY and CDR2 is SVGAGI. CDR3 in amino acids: CASSMTANYGYTF. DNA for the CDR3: TGTGCCAGCAGTATGACAGCTAACTATGGCTACACCTTC.

CDR3 bases: TGTGCCGTATCACAGGGGGGCTACAATGAGCAGTTCTTC. Amino acids: CAVSQGGYNEQFF. This chain connects TRBV19 to TRBJ2-1, with 8 bases fitting TRBD1. This CDR3 spans 13 amino acids. Germline lookup yields CDR1 LNHDA and CDR2 SQIVND (reference sequence). The trim removed 11 bases at V and 3 bases at J, leaving 6 bases unmatched.

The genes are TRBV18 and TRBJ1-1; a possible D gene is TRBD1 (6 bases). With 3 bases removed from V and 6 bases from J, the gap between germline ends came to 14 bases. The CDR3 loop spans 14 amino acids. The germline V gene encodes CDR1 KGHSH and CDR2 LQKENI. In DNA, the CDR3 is TGTGCCAGCTCACCCGAACTCGACAGGCCTGAAGCTTTCTTT. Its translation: CASSPELDRPEAFF.

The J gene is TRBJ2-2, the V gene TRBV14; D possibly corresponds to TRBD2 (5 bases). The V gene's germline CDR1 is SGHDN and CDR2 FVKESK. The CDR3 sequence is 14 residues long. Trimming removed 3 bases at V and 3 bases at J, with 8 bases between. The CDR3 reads CASSQLRDTGELFF. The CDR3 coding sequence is TGTGCCAGCAGCCAGTTGCGGGACACCGGGGAGCTGTTTTTT.

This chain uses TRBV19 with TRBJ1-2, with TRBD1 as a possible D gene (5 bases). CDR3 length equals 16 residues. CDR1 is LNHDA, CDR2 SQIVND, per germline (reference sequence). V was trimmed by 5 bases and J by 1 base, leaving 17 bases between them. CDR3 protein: CASSFPRGVRNYGYTF. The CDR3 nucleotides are TGTGCCAGTAGTTTCCCCCGGGGGGTCCGTAACTATGGCTACACCTTC.